Described below is a single T cell receptor (beta chain) sequence and its context. Its target is unknown. The data originate from a study of T cells expressing NK-cell markers. Study summary: Out of eight donors sequenced, seven tested HCMV-seropositive and the remaining one seronegative. Study-level findings and limits: Also leading the CD3+CD56-NKG2C+ fraction in a handful of donors were these clonotypes.

The CDR3 is 13 amino acids. Per the germline V gene, CDR1 is DFQATT and CDR2 is SNEGSKA (reference sequence). TCRdb reanalyzed the 5' RACE reads and collapses them to one entry per CDR3 protein, without DNA. This sample's table has roughly 420,000 distinct CDR3 sequences. The sample comprised blood T cells: a sorted CD56 or NKG2C T cell subset, CD4+ or CD8+ T cells, or bulk PBMC T cells (not recorded which). This clonotype originated in a woman aged 18 to 75 in good health. The J gene is TRBJ1-4, the V gene TRBV20-1; TCRdb's D gene call, TRBD1, goes unchecked for lack of DNA. The CDR3 loop is CSARRGRDEKLFF.